This T cell receptor beta chain emerged from a study of shared clonotypes between healthy human individuals. In the original workflow: For the immunoSEQ data, sequences were junction-only without quality scores, so filtering differed. This table comes from immunoSEQ multiplex PCR, and its TCRdb copy is limited to in-frame clones, with some not included. V and J calls and clone size are copied from that table; D and trimming were computed from the DNA. The data show millions of clones, roughly 94% seen once. As regards this clone: Its specificity is unknown.

Naive CD8 cells comprised CD45RO-negative, CCR7-positively selected cells, excluding terminally differentiated effector memory CD45RA+ cells. Germline CDR1 and CDR2: SNHLY and FYNNEI. The CDR3 spans 14 residues. Trimming took off 3 bases at V and 8 bases at J, with 14 bases between the two ends. The study, taken as a whole, reports: Rarefaction demonstrated incomplete sorted-subset sequencing despite large depth. Sharing across a handful of donors was seen in 4.5% to 6.5% of naive CD4 clonotypes.

What was sequenced was naive CD8+ T cells sorted from blood. This receptor was taken from a man younger than 30 in good health. The chain joins TRBV2 to TRBJ2-1; weak D call: TRBD2 (6 bases). CDR3 protein: CASSDPGERDEQFF. The CDR3 DNA sequence: TGTGCCAGCAGTGACCCGGGGGAAAGGGATGAGCAGTTCTTC.